This TCR beta chain was documented in a study of metastatic and nonmetastatic thyroid tumors. Overall study: It was across blood and tumor or nodule tissue from malignant and benign thyroid patients that repertoires were compared.

TCRdb ran MiXCR on the PCR reads. The sample yields 2,000 to 2,500 clones, approximately 25% seen once. V dropped 3 bases and J dropped 2 bases, with 11 bases sitting between them. This CDR3 has 13 amino acids. In germline, CDR1 is DFQATT, CDR2 SNEGSKA (reference sequence). Each patient went into thyroid surgery without having received any treatment. This chain uses TRBV20-1 with TRBJ2-7; D may be TRBD1 or TRBD2 (5 bases each). The sequenced sample consisted of adjacent normal tissue. The origin of this receptor is a male donor with papillary thyroid cancer or a benign thyroid nodule (not recorded which). Some clones in this sample may be carry-over from other donors' samples. CDR3 residues: CSASEGPTYEQYF. In DNA form, the CDR3 reads TGCAGTGCTAGTGAGGGGCCCACCTACGAGCAGTACTTC.